This T cell receptor (beta chain) was recovered during a study of T-cell memory formation after mild COVID-19. About the study: TCR clusters largely stayed donor specific.

Germline V gene lookup returns CDR1 KGHSH and CDR2 LQKENI. This CDR3 is 16 amino acids long. V lost 1 base to trimming and J lost 6 bases; unmatched junction nucleotides: 8. Using its own MiXCR run on the 5' RACE reads, TCRdb lists one record per CDR3 protein. The table records fewer than 650,000 distinct CDR3 sequences, roughly 22% of them present only once. This clonotype was obtained from an adult woman who had mild COVID-19 (a few samples of this study predate the infection). Cell type and time point are not known. The gene calls are TRBV18 and TRBJ2-1, with TRBD2 identical over 8 bases. The sample consisted of PBMCs or a T cell subset sorted from them (not recorded which). The CDR3 loop is CASSPLGRGAGNEQFF. CDR3 in DNA: TGTGCCAGCTCACCACTAGGGCGGGGGGCCGGCAATGAGCAGTTCTTC.